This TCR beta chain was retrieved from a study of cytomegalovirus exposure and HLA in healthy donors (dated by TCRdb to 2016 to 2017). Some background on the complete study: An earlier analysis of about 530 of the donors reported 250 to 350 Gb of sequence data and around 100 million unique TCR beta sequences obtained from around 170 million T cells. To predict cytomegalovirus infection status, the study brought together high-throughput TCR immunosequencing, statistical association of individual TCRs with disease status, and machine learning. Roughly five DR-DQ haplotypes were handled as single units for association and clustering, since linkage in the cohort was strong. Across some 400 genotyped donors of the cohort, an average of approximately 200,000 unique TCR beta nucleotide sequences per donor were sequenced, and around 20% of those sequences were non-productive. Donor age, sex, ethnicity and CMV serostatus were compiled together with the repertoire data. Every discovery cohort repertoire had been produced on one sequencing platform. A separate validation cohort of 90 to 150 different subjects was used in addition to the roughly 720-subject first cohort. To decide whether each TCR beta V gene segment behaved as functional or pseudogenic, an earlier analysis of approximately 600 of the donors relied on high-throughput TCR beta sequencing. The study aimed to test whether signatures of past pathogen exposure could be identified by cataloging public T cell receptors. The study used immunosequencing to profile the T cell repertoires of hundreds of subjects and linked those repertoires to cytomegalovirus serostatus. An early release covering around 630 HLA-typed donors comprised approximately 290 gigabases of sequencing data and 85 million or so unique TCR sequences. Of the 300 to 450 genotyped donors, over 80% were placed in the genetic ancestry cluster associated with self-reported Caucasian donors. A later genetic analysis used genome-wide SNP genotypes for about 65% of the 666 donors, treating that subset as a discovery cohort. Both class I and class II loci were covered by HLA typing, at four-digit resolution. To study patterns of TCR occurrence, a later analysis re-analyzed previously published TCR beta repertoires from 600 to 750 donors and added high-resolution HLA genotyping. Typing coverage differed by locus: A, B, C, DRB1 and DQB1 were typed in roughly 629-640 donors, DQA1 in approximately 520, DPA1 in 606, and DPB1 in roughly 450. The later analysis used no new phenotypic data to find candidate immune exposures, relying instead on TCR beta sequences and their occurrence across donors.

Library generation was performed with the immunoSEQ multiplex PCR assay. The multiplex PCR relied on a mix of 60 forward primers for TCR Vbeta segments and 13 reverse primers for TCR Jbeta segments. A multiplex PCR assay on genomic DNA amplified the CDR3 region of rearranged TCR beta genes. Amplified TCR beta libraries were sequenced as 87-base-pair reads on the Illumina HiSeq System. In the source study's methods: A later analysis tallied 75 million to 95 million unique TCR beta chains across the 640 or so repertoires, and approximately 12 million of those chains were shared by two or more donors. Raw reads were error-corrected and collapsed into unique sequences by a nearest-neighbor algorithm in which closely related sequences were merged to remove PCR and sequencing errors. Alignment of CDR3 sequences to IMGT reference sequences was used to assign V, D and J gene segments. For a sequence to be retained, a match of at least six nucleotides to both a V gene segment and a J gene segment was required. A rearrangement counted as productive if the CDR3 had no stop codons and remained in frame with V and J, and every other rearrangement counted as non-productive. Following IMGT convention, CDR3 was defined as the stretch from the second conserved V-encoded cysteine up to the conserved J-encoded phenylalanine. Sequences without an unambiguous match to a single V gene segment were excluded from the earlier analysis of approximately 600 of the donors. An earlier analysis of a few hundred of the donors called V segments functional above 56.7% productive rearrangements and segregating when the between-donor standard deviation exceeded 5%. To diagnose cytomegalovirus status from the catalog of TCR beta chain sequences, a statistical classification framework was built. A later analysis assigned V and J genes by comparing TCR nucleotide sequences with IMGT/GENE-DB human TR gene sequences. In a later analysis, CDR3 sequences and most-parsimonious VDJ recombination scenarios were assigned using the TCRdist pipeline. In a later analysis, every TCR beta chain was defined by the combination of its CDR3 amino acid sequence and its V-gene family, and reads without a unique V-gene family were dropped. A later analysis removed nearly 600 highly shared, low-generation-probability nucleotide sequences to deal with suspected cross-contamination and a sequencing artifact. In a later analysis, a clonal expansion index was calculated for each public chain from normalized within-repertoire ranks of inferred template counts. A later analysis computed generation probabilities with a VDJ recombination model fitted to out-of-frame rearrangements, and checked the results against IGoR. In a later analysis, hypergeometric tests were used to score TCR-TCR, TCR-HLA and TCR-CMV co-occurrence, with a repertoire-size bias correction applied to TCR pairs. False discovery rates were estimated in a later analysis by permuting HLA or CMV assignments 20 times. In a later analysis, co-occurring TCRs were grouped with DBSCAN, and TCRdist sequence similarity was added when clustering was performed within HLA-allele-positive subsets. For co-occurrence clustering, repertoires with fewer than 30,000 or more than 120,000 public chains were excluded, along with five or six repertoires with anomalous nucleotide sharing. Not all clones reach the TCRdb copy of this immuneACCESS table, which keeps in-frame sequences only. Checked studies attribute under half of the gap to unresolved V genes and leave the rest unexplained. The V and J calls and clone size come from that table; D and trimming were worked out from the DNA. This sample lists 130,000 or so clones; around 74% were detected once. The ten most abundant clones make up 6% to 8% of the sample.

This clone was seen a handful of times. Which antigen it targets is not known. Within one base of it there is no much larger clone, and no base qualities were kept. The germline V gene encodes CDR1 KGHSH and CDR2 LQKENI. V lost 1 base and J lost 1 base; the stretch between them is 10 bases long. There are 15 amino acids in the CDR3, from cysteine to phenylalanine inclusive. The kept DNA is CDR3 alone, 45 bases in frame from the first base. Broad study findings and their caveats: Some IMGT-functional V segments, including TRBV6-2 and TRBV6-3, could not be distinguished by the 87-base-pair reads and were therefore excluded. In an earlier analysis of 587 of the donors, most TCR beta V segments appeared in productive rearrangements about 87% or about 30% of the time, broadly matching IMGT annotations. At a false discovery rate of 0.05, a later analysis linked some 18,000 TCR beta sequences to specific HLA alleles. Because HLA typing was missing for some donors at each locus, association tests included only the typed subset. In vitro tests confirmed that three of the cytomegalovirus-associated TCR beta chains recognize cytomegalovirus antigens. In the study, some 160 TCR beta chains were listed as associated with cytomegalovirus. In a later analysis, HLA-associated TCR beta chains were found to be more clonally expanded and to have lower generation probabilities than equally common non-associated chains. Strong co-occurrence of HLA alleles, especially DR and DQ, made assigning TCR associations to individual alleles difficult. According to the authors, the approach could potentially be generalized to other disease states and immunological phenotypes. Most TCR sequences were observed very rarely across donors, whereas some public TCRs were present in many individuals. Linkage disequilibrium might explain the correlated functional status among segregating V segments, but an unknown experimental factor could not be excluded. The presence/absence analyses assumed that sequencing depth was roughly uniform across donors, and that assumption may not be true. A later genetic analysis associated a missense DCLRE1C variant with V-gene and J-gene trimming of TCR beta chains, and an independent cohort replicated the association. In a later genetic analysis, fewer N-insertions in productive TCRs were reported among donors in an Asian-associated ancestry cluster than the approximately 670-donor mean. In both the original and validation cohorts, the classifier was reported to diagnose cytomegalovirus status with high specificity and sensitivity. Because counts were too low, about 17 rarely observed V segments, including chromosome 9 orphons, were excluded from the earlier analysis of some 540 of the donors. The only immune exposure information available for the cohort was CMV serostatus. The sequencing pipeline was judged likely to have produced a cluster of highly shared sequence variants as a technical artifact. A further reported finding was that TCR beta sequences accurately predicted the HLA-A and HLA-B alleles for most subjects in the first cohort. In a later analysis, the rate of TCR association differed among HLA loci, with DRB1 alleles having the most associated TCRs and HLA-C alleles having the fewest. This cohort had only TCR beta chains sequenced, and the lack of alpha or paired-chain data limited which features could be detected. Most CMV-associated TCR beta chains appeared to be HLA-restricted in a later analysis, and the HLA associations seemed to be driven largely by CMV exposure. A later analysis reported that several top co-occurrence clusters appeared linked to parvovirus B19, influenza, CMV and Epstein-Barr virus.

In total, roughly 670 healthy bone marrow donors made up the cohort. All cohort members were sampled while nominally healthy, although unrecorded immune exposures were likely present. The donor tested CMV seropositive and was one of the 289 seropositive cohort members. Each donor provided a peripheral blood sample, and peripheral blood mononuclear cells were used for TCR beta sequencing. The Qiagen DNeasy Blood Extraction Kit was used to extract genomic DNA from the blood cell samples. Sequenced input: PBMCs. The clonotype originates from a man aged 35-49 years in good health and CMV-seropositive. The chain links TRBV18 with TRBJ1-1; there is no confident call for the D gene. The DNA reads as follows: TGTGCCAGCTCACCACAGCAGGCAAGGAACACTGAAGCTTTCTTT. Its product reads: CASSPQQARNTEAFF.